Below, 20 T cell receptor beta chains from the same sample are listed, as sequenced in a study of T cell repertoires in cytomegalovirus infection. Using its own MiXCR run on the reads, TCRdb lists one record per CDR3 protein. The data contain fewer than 60,000 distinct CDR3 sequences, about 19% of them seen just once; the ten biggest clones take up about 82%. These receptors' targets are unknown. Sequencing used CD8+ T cells from cultured PBMCs, obtained from culture after CMV antigen stimulation. The origin of the receptors is a human donor in good health (CMV status not recorded). Some clones in this sample may be carry-over from other donors' samples.

This clonotype came up a few times. The chain has TRBV6-5 and TRBJ2-7; D is undetermined. CDR1 MNHEY and CDR2 SVGAGI come from the germline V gene. The CDR3 contains 13 residues. V was shortened by 2 bases and J by 3 bases, with 8 bases between the two germline ends. The CDR3 loop is CASSYVEGYEQYF. The DNA of the CDR3 is TGTGCCAGCAGTTACGTTGAAGGCTACGAGCAGTACTTC.

This clonotype was observed a handful of times. The chain links TRBV10-3 to TRBJ1-4, with TRBD1 matching 10 bases. CDR1 and CDR2 (germline): ENHRY, SYGVKD. The V and J ends lost 7 bases and 5 bases, in that order; junction bases with no gene match: 1. This CDR3 has 13 amino acids. DNA of the CDR3: TGTGCCATCAAGGGACAGGGGAATGAAAAACTGTTTTTT. The encoded protein is CAIKGQGNEKLFF.

J is TRBJ2-5 and V is TRBV20-1; D is unresolved. CDR1 and CDR2 (germline): DFQATT, SNEGSKA (reference sequence). The CDR3 has 13 amino acids. Trimming removed 6 bases from V and 5 bases from J, with 16 bases in between. The CDR3 bases are TGCAGTGCCGGTACTGAAGCCACGGAGACCCAGTACTTC. Translation: CSAGTEATETQYF.

This clonotype was detected many times. The chain combines TRBV2 with TRBJ1-1; tentatively, D is TRBD1 (6 bases). V was pared by 1 base and J by 8 bases, with 20 bases between. Germline V lookup: CDR1 SNHLY, CDR2 FYNNEI. The CDR3 length is 16 residues. CDR3 amino acids: CASSEGAGDFSEEAFF. Here the CDR3 DNA reads TGTGCCAGCAGTGAAGGGGCAGGGGACTTCTCGGAAGAAGCTTTCTTT.

V usage is TRBV7-2 and J usage is TRBJ2-7; D perhaps matches TRBD1 (6 bases). Germline CDR1 is SGHTA and CDR2 is FQGNSA. The CDR3 is 15 residues long. The V end was cut by 4 bases, the J end by 1 base, with 14 bases between. The CDR3, as DNA: TGTGCCAGCAGCTCCCCCGAGGGGGAGTCCTACGAGCAGTACTTC. This gives the protein CASSSPEGESYEQYF.

On this clonotype itself: The CDR3 ends on some other residue instead of the conserved phenylalanine or tryptophan, so this is likely a read error. The chain joins TRBV7-8 to TRBJ1-5; D is possibly TRBD1 (6 bases). The V end was cut by 5 bases, the J end by 5 bases, with 13 bases between. The length of the CDR3 is 14 residues. Looked up from germline, CDR1 is SGHVS and CDR2 is FQNEAQ. This CDR3 reads CASSLGGQDQPQHL. The CDR3 DNA sequence: TGTGCCAGCAGCCTTGGGGGGCAGGATCAGCCCCAGCATCTT.

This clonotype was observed a few times. This rearrangement joins TRBV27 to TRBJ2-1, with D perhaps TRBD2 (6 bases). V was clipped by 4 bases and J by 0 bases, with 10 bases between them. The CDR3 totals 15 residues. Germline V gene lookup returns CDR1 MNHEY and CDR2 SMNVEV (reference sequence). The CDR3 coding sequence is TGTGCCAGCAGTTCGGACGGGAGCTCCTACAATGAGCAGTTCTTC. It is translated as CASSSDGSSYNEQFF.

The gene calls are TRBV7-2 and TRBJ1-4; unclear D gene. The length of the CDR3 is 16 residues. V was trimmed by 0 bases and J by 8 bases, leaving 16 bases between them. CDR1 and CDR2 from the germline V gene are SGHTA and FQGNSA. The CDR3 DNA reads as TGTGCCAGCAGCTTAGCCGGGCGGAGGGAATGGGAAAAACTGTTTTTT. Amino acid sequence: CASSLAGRREWEKLFF.

This clonotype was recorded a few times. This chain uses TRBV12-3 or TRBV12-4 with TRBJ1-5; 8 nucleotides agree with TRBD1. The CDR3 consists of 15 residues. The J segment lost 1 base and the V segment lost 5 bases, leaving 4 bases of the junction unmatched. This CDR3 is CASSGTGGSNQPQHF. CDR3 DNA sequence: TGTGCCAGCAGTGGAACAGGGGGAAGCAATCAGCCCCAGCATTTT.

The V gene is TRBV6-1, the J gene TRBJ2-5; TRBD2 agrees at 13 bases. This CDR3 region has 18 residues. Germline-derived CDR1 and CDR2 are MNHNS and SASEGT. Trimming took 6 bases from V and 0 from J; bases not matched to a gene: 10. In DNA form, the CDR3 reads TGTGCCAGCAGACCTACTCGGACTAGCGGGGGAGACCAAGAGACCCAGTACTTC. Translation gives CASRPTRTSGGDQETQYF.

The chain is built from TRBV7-9 and TRBJ1-1; 9 nucleotides line up with TRBD1. V dropped 5 bases and J dropped 2; count of bases not matched to a gene: 6. CDR1 and CDR2 from the germline V gene are SEHNR and FQNEAQ (reference sequence). The CDR3 runs 15 residues. CDR3: CASSSNRGLNTEAFF. The DNA of the CDR3 is TGTGCCAGCAGCAGCAACAGGGGGCTTAACACTGAAGCTTTCTTT.

This clonotype was seen only a few times. V is TRBV7-9 and J is TRBJ2-1; TRBD1 matches 8 bases. The germline V gene has CDR1 SEHNR and CDR2 FQNEAQ (reference sequence). The CDR3 spans 16 residues. With V trimmed by 5 bases and J by 12 bases, 18 bases remained unmatched. The DNA for the CDR3 is TGTGCCAGCAGCCCCAGGACAGGGCCCGATGCGGGTGGGCAGTTCTTC. As protein: CASSPRTGPDAGGQFF. Full variable domain (missing parts from reference TRBV7-9 and TRBJ2-1): DTGVSQNPRHKITKRGQNVTFRCDPISEHNRLYWYRQTLGQGPEFLTYFQNEAQLEKSRLLSDRFSAERPKGSFSTLEIQRTEQGDSAMYLCASSPRTGPDAGGQFFGPGTRLTVL.

V usage is TRBV6-6 and J usage is TRBJ2-5, with TRBD2 matching 10 bases. Germline V gene sequence: CDR1 MNHNY, CDR2 SVGAGI (reference sequence). CDR3 length: 17 residues. The J segment lost 4 bases and the V segment lost 7 bases, leaving 15 bases of the junction unmatched. This CDR3 reads CASIPGPQRGGSETQYF. CDR3 DNA sequence: TGTGCCAGCATCCCTGGCCCACAGCGGGGGGGTTCAGAGACCCAGTACTTC.

This clonotype came up a few times. The CDR3 spells CASSLGRAEAFF. CDR3 coding DNA: TGTGCCAGCAGCTTAGGACGGGCGGAAGCTTTCTTT. The chain has TRBV11-2 and TRBJ1-1; D gene ambiguous. Germline V CDR1 and CDR2: SGHAT, FQNNGV. Trimming left V 1 base short and J 8 bases short, with 8 bases between. This CDR3 has 12 amino acids.

The rearrangement links TRBV19 to TRBJ2-7; D unresolved. The germline CDR1 and CDR2 sequences are LNHDA and SQIVND (reference sequence). The CDR3 has 12 residues. V was trimmed by 8 bases and J by 5 bases, leaving 13 bases between them. CDR3 sequence reads: CASSWAGDEQYF. CDR3 DNA sequence: TGTGCCAGTTCATGGGCCGGCGACGAGCAGTACTTC.

This clonotype was found a few times. The V call is TRBV6-6, the J call TRBJ1-2, with D possibly matching TRBD1 (6 bases). Germline V lookup: CDR1 MNHNY, CDR2 SVGAGI (reference sequence). The CDR3 runs 12 residues. The V end was cut by 7 bases, the J end by 8 bases, with 14 bases between. The CDR3 DNA reads TGTGCCAGCACCCCACAGGGACTGGGCTACACCTTC. As protein: CASTPQGLGYTF.

This clonotype was observed a few times. V gene TRBV19 combines with J gene TRBJ1-1; TRBD1 matches at 9 bases. The germline V gene has CDR1 LNHDA and CDR2 SQIVND (reference sequence). The CDR3 runs 14 residues. Losses at the gene ends were 4 bases for V and 4 bases for J; bases not matched to a gene: 4. CDR3 in DNA: TGTGCCAGTAGTAAGGGGACAGGGACCACTGAAGCTTTCTTT. Its protein product is CASSKGTGTTEAFF.

This clonotype has more than one count but fewer than ten. J is TRBJ2-2 and V is TRBV6-2 or TRBV6-3; unclear D gene. CDR1 is MNHEY and CDR2 is SVGEGT in the germline V gene. The CDR3 runs 16 residues. V lost 2 bases to trimming and J lost 0 bases, with 10 bases between them. The CDR3 reads CASSYRGTPNTGELFF. As DNA, the CDR3 is TGTGCCAGCAGTTACCGTGGCACCCCGAACACCGGGGAGCTGTTTTTT.

The sample holds many counts of this clonotype. V gene TRBV4-1 combines with J gene TRBJ1-1; 7 bases map to TRBD1. Germline CDR1 and CDR2: MGHRA and YSYEKL. V was clipped by 0 bases and J by 8 bases; unmatched bases: 3. CDR3 length: 13 residues. CDR3 nucleotides: TGCGCCAGCAGCCAAGAGGGACAGAGAGAAGCTTTCTTT. Translation gives CASSQEGQREAFF.

The rearrangement links TRBV27 to TRBJ2-2, with TRBD1 as a possible D gene (5 bases). The CDR3 runs 12 residues. The germline CDR1 and CDR2 sequences are MNHEY and SMNVEV (reference sequence). V lost 5 bases to trimming and J lost 9 bases, with 10 bases between them. The CDR3 DNA follows: TGTGCCAGCAGTCCGACAGCCAGGGAGCTGTTTTTT. Amino acid sequence: CASSPTARELFF.